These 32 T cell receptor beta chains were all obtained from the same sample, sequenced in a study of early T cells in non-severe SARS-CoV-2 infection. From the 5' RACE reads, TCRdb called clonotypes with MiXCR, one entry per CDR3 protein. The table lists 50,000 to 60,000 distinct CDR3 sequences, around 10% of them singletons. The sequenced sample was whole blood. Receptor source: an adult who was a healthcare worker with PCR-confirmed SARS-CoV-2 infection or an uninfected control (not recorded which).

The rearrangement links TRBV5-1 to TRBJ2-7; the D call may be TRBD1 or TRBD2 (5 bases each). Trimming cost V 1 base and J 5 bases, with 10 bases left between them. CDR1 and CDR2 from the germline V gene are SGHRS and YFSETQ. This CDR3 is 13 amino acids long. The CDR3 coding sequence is TGCGCCAGCAGCTTGCGAGGGACCCACGAGCAGTACTTC. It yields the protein CASSLRGTHEQYF.

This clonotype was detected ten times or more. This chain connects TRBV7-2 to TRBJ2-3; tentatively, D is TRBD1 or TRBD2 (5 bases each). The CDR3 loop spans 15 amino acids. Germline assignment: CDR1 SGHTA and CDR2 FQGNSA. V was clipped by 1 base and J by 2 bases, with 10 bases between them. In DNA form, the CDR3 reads TGTGCCAGCAGCTTAGGTGTAGGGACCACAGATACGCAGTATTTT. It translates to CASSLGVGTTDTQYF.

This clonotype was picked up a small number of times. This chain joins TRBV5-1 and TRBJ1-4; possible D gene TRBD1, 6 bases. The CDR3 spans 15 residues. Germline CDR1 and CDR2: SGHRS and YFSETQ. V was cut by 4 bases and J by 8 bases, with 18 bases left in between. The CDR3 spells CASSPTRGGGEKLFF. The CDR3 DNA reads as TGCGCCAGCAGCCCCACGAGGGGGGGTGGCGAAAAACTGTTTTTT.

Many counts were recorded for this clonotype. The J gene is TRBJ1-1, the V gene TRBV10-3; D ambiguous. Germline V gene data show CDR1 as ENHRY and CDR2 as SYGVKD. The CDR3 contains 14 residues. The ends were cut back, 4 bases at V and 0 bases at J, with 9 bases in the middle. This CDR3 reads CAISVKQMNTEAFF. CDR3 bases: TGTGCCATCAGTGTTAAACAGATGAACACTGAAGCTTTCTTT.

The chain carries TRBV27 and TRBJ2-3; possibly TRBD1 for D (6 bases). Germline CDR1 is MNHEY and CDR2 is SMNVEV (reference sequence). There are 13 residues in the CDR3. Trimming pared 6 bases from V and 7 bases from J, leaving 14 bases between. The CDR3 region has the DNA TGTGCCAGCAGGCTGACAGGATCATATACGCAGTATTTT. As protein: CASRLTGSYTQYF.

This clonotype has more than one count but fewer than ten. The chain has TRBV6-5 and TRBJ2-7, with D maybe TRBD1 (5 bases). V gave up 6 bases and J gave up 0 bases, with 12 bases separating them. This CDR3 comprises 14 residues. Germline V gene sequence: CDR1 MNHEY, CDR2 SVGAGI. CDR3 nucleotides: TGTGCCAGCAGCCCCAGGGCAATCTCCTACGAGCAGTACTTC. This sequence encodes CASSPRAISYEQYF.

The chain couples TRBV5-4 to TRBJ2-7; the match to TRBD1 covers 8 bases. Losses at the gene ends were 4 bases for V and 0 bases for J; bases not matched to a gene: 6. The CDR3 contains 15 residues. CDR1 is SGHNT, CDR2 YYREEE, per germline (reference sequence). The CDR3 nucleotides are TGTGCCAGCAGCACCCGGGACAGGAGCTCCTACGAGCAGTACTTC. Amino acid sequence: CASSTRDRSSYEQYF. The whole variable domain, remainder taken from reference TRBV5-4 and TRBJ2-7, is ETGVTQSPTHLIKTRGQQVTLRCSSQSGHNTVSWYQQALGQGPQFIFQYYREEENGRGNFPPRFSGLQFPNYSSELNVNALELDDSALYLCASSTRDRSSYEQYFGPGTRLTVT.

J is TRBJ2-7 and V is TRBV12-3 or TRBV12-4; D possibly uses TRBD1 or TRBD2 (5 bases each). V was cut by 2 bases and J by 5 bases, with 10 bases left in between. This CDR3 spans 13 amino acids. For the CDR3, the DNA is TGTGCCAGCAGTTTACAGGGAGTGCACGAGCAGTACTTC. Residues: CASSLQGVHEQYF.

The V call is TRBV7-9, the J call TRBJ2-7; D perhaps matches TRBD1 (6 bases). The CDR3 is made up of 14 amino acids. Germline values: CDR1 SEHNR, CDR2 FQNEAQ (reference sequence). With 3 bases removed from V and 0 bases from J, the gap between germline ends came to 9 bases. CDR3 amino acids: CASSFDRLSYEQYF. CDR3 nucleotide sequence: TGTGCCAGCAGCTTCGACAGGCTCTCCTACGAGCAGTACTTC.

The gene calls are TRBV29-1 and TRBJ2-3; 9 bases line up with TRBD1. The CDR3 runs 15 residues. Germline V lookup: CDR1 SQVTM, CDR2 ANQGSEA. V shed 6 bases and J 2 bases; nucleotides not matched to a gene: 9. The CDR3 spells CSVGDRGGSTDTQYF. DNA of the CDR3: TGCAGCGTAGGCGACAGGGGGGGATCCACAGATACGCAGTATTTT.

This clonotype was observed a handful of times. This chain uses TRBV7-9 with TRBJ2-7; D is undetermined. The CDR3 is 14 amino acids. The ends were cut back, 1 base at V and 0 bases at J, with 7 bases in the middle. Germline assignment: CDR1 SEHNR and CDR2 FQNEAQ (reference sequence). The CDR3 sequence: CASSLEGSSYEQYF. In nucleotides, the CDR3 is TGTGCCAGCAGCTTAGAGGGTAGCTCCTACGAGCAGTACTTC.

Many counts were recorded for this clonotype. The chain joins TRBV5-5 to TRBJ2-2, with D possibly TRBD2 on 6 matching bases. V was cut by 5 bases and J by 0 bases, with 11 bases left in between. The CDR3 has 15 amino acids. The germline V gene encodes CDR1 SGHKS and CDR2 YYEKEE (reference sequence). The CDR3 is CASRLGLTNTGELFF. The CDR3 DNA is TGTGCCAGCAGACTGGGACTCACGAACACCGGGGAGCTGTTTTTT. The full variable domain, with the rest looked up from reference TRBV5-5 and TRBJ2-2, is DAGVTQSPTHLIKTRGQQVTLRCSPISGHKSVSWYQQVLGQGPQFIFQYYEKEERGRGNFPDRFSARQFPNYSSELNVNALLLGDSALYLCASRLGLTNTGELFFGEGSRLTVL.

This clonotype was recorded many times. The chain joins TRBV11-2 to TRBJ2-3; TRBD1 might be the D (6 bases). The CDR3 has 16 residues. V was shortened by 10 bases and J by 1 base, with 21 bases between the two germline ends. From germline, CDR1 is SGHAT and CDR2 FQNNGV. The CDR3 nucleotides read TGTGCCACCACCCTACTGGGGGCGATCGGCACAGATACGCAGTATTTT. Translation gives CATTLLGAIGTDTQYF.

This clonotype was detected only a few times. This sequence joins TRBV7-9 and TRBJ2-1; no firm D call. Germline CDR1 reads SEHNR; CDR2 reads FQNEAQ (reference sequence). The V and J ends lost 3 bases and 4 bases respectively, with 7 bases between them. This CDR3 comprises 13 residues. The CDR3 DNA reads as TGTGCCAGCAGCTTGTTGCTGTACAATGAGCAGTTCTTC. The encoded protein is CASSLLLYNEQFF.

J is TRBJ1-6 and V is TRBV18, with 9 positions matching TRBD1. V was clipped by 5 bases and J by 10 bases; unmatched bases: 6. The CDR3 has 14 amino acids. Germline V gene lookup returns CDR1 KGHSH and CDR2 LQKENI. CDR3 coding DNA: TGTGCCAGCTCAACCGGGACAGGGCAGTCACCCCTCCACTTT. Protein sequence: CASSTGTGQSPLHF.

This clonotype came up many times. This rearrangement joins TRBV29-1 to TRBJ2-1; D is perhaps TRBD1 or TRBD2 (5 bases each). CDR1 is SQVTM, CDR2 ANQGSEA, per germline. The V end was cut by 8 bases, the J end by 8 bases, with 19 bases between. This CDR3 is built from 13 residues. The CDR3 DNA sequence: TGCAGCCCGAAAGTCCTGGGGGACCATGAGCAGTTCTTC. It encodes CSPKVLGDHEQFF.

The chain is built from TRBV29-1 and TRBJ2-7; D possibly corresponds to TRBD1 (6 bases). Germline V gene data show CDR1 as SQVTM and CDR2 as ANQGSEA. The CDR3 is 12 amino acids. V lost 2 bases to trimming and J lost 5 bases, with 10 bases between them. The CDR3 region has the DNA TGCAGCGTTGAACAGGGGAGCCACGAGCAGTACTTC. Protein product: CSVEQGSHEQYF.

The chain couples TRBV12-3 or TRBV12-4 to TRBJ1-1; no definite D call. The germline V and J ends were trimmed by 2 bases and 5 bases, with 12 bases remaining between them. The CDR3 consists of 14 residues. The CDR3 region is CASSLKAGGTEAFF. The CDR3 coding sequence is TGTGCCAGCAGTTTAAAGGCCGGAGGGACTGAAGCTTTCTTT.

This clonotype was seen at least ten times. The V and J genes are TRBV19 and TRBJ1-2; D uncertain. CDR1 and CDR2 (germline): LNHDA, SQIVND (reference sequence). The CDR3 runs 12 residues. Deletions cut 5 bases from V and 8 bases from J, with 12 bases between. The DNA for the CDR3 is TGTGCCAGTAGTCCCGACTCGGGAGGCTACACCTTC. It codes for CASSPDSGGYTF.

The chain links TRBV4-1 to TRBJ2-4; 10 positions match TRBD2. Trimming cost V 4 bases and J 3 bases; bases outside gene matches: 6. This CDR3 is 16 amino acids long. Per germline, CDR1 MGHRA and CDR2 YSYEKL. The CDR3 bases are TGCGCCAGCAGCCCCGGACTAGCGGTCGGCAAAAACATTCAGTACTTC. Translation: CASSPGLAVGKNIQYF.

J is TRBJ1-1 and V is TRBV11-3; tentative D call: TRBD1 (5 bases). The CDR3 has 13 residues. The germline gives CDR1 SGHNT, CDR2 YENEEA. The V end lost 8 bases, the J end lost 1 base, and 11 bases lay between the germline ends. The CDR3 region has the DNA TGTGCCAGCTCTAAGGGGCAGAACACTGAAGCTTTCTTT. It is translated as CASSKGQNTEAFF. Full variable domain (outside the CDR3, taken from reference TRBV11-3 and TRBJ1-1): EAGVVQSPRYKIIEKKQPVAFWCNPISGHNTLYWYLQNLGQGPELLIRYENEEAVDDSQLPKDRFSAERLKGVDSTLKIQPAELGDSAVYLCASSKGQNTEAFFGQGTRLTVV.

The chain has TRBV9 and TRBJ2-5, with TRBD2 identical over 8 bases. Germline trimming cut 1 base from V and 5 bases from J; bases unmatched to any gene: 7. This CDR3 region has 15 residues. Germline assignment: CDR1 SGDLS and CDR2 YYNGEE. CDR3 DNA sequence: TGTGCCAGCAGCGTACGAGGCGGGAGGTCGGAGACCCAGTACTTC. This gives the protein CASSVRGGRSETQYF.

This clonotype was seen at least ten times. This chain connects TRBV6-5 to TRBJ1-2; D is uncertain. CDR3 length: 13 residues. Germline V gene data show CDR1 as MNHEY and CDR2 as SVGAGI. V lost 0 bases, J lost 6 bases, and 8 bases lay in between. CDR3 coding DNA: TGTGCCAGCAGTTACTCGGCCTGGCATGGCTACACCTTC. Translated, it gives CASSYSAWHGYTF.

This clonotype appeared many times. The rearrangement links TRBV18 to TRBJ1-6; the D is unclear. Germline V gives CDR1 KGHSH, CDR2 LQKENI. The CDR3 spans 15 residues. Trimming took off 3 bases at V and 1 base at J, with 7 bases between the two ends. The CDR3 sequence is CASSPRESYNSPLHF. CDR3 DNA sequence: TGTGCCAGCTCACCTAGAGAGTCCTATAATTCACCCCTCCACTTT.

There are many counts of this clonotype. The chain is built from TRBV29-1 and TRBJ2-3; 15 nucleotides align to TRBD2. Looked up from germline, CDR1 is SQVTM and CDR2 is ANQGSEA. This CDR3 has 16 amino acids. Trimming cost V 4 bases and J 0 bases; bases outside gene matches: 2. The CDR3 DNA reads TGCAGCGTTGCCGGGACTAGCGGGGGGAGCACAGATACGCAGTATTTT. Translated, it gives CSVAGTSGGSTDTQYF.

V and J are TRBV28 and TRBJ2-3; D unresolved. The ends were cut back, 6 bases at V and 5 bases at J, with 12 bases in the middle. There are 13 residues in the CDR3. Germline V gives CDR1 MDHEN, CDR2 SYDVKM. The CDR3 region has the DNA TGTGCCAGCAGGGGATCCCTTCAAGATACGCAGTATTTT. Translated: CASRGSLQDTQYF.

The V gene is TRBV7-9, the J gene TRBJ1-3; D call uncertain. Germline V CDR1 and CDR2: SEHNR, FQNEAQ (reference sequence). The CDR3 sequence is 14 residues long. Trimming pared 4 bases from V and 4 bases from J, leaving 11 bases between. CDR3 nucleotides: TGTGCCAGCAGCTCCTGGGCGTCCGGAAACACCATATATTTT. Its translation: CASSSWASGNTIYF.

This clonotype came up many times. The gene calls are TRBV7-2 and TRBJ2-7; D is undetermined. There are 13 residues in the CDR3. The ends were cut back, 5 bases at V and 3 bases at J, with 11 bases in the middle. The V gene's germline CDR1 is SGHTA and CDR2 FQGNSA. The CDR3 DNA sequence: TGTGCCAGCAGCCGGGCCCTAGGCTACGAGCAGTACTTC. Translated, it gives CASSRALGYEQYF.

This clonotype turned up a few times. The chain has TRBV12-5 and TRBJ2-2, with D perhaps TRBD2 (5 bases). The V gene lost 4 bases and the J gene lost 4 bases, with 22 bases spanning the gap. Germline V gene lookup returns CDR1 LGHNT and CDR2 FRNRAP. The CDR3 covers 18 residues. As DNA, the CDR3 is TGTGCTAGTGGTTCACCGACTGAAGGGAGAAGGATCACCGGGGAGCTGTTTTTT. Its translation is CASGSPTEGRRITGELFF.

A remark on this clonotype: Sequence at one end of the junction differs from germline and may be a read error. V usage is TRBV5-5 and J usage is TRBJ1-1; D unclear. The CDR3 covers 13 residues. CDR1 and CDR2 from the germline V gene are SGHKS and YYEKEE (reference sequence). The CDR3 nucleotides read TGTGCCAGCAGCTCCGGGATAAACACTGAAGCTTTGTTT. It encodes CASSSGINTEALF.

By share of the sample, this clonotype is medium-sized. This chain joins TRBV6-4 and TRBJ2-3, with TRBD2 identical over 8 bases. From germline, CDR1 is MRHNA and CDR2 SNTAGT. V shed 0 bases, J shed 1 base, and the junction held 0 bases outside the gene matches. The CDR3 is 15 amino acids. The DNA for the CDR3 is TGTGCCAGCAGTGACTCTAGCGGGGGCACAGATACGCAGTATTTT. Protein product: CASSDSSGGTDTQYF.

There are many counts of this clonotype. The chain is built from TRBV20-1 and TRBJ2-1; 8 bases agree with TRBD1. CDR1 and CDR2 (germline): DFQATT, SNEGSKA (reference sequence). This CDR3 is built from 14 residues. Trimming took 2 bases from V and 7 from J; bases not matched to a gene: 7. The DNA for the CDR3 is TGCAGTGCTAGATCGACAGGGGCGAGGAATGAGCAGTTCTTC. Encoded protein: CSARSTGARNEQFF.